This entry lists 28 T cell receptor beta chains sequenced from one sample in a study of blood T cell repertoires in COVID-19. Some clones are missing from TCRdb's copy, which holds only in-frame ones; the method was immunoSEQ multiplex PCR. Of some 240,000 clones listed, about 90% are singletons. Sequenced input: peripheral blood. The receptors originated from a man aged 60 to 75 with COVID-19, enrolled during active disease.

The chain uses TRBV28 and TRBJ1-5; 7 nucleotides line up with TRBD1. Losses at the gene ends were 6 bases for V and 3 bases for J; bases not matched to a gene: 8. Germline CDR1 is MDHEN and CDR2 is SYDVKM. The CDR3 has 15 amino acids. The DNA of the CDR3 is TGTGCCAGCAGGTCGGACAGGTGGGTCAATCAGCCCCAGCATTTT. This gives the protein CASRSDRWVNQPQHF.

The CDR3 reads CASSSPGEKLFF. CDR3 sequence (DNA): TGTGCCAGCAGTTCCCCCGGGGAAAAACTGTTTTTT. The chain is built from TRBV12-3 or TRBV12-4 and TRBJ1-4; D gene uncertain. V lost 4 bases and J lost 8, with 8 bases in between. This CDR3 is built from 12 residues.

The V and J genes are TRBV27 and TRBJ2-7, with 8 bases aligning to TRBD1. J was trimmed by 2 bases and V by 0 bases; bases with no gene match: 12. Germline CDR1 reads MNHEY; CDR2 reads SMNVEV (reference sequence). The length of the CDR3 is 18 residues. The CDR3 sequence: CASSLSIIGGQVAYEQYF. The CDR3 nucleotides read TGTGCCAGCAGTTTATCGATAATTGGGGGACAGGTAGCCTACGAGCAGTACTTC.

The rearrangement uses TRBV7-9 and TRBJ1-1; tentative D call: TRBD1 (6 bases). The CDR3 is made up of 11 amino acids. Per the germline V gene, CDR1 is SEHNR and CDR2 is FQNEAQ (reference sequence). V was shortened by 11 bases and J by 1 base, with 8 bases between the two germline ends. The CDR3 spells CAGQSNTEAFF. The CDR3 DNA follows: TGTGCCGGACAGTCGAACACTGAAGCTTTCTTT.

This clone turned up a few times. The chain combines TRBV5-4 with TRBJ2-2; no clear D. The germline CDR1 and CDR2 sequences are SGHNT and YYREEE (reference sequence). This CDR3 has 11 amino acids. Trimming shortened V by 1 base and J by 7 bases, and 2 bases separated the two germline ends. This chain's CDR3 is CASSLYGELFF. The DNA of the CDR3 is TGTGCCAGCAGCTTGTACGGGGAGCTGTTTTTT.

V usage is TRBV11-2 and J usage is TRBJ2-5, with D uncertain. The germline gives CDR1 SGHAT, CDR2 FQNNGV. This CDR3 comprises 14 residues. Trimming left V 5 bases short and J 5 bases short, with 15 bases between. CDR3 coding DNA: TGTGCCAGCAGCAGAGTTACTCGTATGGAGACCCAGTACTTC. This codes for CASSRVTRMETQYF.

V and J are TRBV19 and TRBJ1-2, with 8 nucleotides matching TRBD1. This CDR3 contains 16 residues. The V and J ends lost 10 bases and 4 bases, in that order; junction bases with no gene match: 17. CDR1 is LNHDA, CDR2 SQIVND, per germline (reference sequence). CDR3 coding DNA: TGTGCCACCCGGGACAGGAGTCCCCTAAGGCCCTATGGCTACACCTTC. Translation gives CATRDRSPLRPYGYTF. Full variable domain (missing parts from reference TRBV19 and TRBJ1-2): DGGITQSPKYLFRKEGQNVTLSCEQNLNHDAMYWYRQDPGQGLRLIYYSQIVNDFQKGDIAEGYSVSREKKESFPLTVTSAQKNPTAFYLCATRDRSPLRPYGYTFGSGTRLTVV.

The V and J genes are TRBV5-5 and TRBJ2-1, with a tentative D call TRBD2 (6 bases). CDR3 length: 13 residues. The V gene lost 0 bases and the J gene lost 7 bases, with 8 bases spanning the gap. Germline V lookup: CDR1 SGHKS, CDR2 YYEKEE (reference sequence). As DNA, the CDR3 is TGTGCCAGCAGCTTGGCGGGAGTTAATGAGCAGTTCTTC. It translates to CASSLAGVNEQFF.

J is TRBJ2-7 and V is TRBV27; the match to TRBD2 covers 11 bases. V dropped 6 bases and J dropped 5; count of bases not matched to a gene: 9. Germline values: CDR1 MNHEY, CDR2 SMNVEV (reference sequence). This CDR3 is 15 amino acids long. The CDR3 is CASRLAGGPFDEQYF. For the CDR3, the DNA is TGTGCCAGCAGGTTAGCGGGAGGGCCATTCGACGAGCAGTACTTC.

The chain uses TRBV25-1 and TRBJ2-3; D ambiguous. Per the germline V gene, CDR1 is MGHDK and CDR2 is SYGVNS. This CDR3 comprises 17 residues. Trimming pared 6 bases from V and 2 bases from J, leaving 21 bases between. The CDR3 bases are TGTGCCAGCAGCCTAACCACCAATCCGAACTACACAGATACGCAGTATTTT. Amino acids: CASSLTTNPNYTDTQYF.

The chain employs TRBV15 and TRBJ2-1; D is unresolved. The V gene lost 2 bases and the J gene lost 0 bases, with 14 bases spanning the gap. Germline values: CDR1 LNHNV, CDR2 YYDKDF (reference sequence). This CDR3 is 17 amino acids long. The CDR3 region is CATSRQASLSSYNEQFF. For the CDR3, the DNA is TGTGCCACCAGCAGACAGGCTTCTCTAAGCTCCTACAATGAGCAGTTCTTC.

CDR3 protein: CASSLGGNSGNTIYF. The CDR3, as DNA: TGTGCCAGCAGCTTGGGAGGGAACTCTGGAAACACCATATATTTT. The chain joins TRBV5-6 to TRBJ1-3; no clear D. This CDR3 comprises 15 residues. Germline CDR1 reads SGHDT; CDR2 reads YYEEEE. Trimming pared 0 bases from V and 0 bases from J, leaving 7 bases between.

In this sample, this clone turned up once. V and J are TRBV7-2 and TRBJ1-1, with D maybe TRBD1 (5 bases). The germline V and J ends were trimmed by 4 bases and 11 bases, with 17 bases remaining between them. Germline CDR1 and CDR2: SGHTA and FQGNSA. The CDR3 contains 13 residues. CDR3 in DNA: TGTGCCAGCAGCTCCCAGACAGTAACCAGGGCTTTCTTT. Its protein is CASSSQTVTRAFF.

The DNA for the CDR3 is TGTGCCAGCAGTTACCAGGGACTCCCCTCTGGAAACACCATATATTTT. Residues: CASSYQGLPSGNTIYF. The chain combines TRBV6-5 with TRBJ1-3; TRBD1 is a possible D gene (5 bases). V was pared by 2 bases and J by 0 bases, with 11 bases between. CDR3 length: 16 residues. The germline V gene has CDR1 MNHEY and CDR2 SVGAGI.

V is TRBV19 and J is TRBJ2-2; 12 positions match TRBD2. The V segment lost 6 bases and the J segment 5 bases; nucleotides outside the gene matches: 10. Germline V lookup: CDR1 LNHDA, CDR2 SQIVND (reference sequence). There are 17 residues in the CDR3. CDR3 sequence: CASSLGLAGPGTGELFF. The CDR3 nucleotides read TGTGCCAGTAGCCTCGGACTAGCGGGGCCGGGGACCGGGGAGCTGTTTTTT.

The chain links TRBV19 to TRBJ1-1; the match to TRBD1 covers 9 bases. V lost 6 bases and J lost 6; bases outside the gene matches: 11. This CDR3 contains 15 residues. Germline CDR1 and CDR2: LNHDA and SQIVND (reference sequence). The CDR3 sequence: CASREQGAFMPEAFF. In DNA, the CDR3 is TGTGCCAGTAGAGAACAGGGGGCGTTTATGCCTGAAGCTTTCTTT.

The V gene is TRBV19, the J gene TRBJ2-1, with TRBD2 matching 9 bases. CDR3 length: 15 residues. Germline lookup yields CDR1 LNHDA and CDR2 SQIVND (reference sequence). The V gene end was trimmed by 4 bases and the J gene end by 5 bases; junction bases not matched to a gene: 6. The CDR3 here is CASSRLAGSHNEQFF. Here the CDR3 DNA reads TGTGCCAGTAGTAGGCTAGCGGGGAGCCACAATGAGCAGTTCTTC.

This sequence joins TRBV4-1 and TRBJ1-4, with TRBD1 matching over 8 bases. The trim removed 3 bases at V and 8 bases at J, leaving 5 bases unmatched. The CDR3 consists of 14 residues. Looked up from germline, CDR1 is MGHRA and CDR2 is YSYEKL. The CDR3 spells CASSQAGGEEKLFF. The CDR3 DNA follows: TGCGCCAGCAGCCAGGCAGGGGGCGAAGAAAAACTGTTTTTT.

V and J are TRBV19 and TRBJ1-1; D not certain. The CDR3 runs 13 residues. V was cut by 3 bases and J by 2 bases, with 7 bases left in between. Germline CDR1 reads LNHDA; CDR2 reads SQIVND (reference sequence). The CDR3 DNA is TGTGCCAGTAGTATCGGAGGTAACACTGAAGCTTTCTTT. Its protein product is CASSIGGNTEAFF.

The chain recombines TRBV12-3 or TRBV12-4 with TRBJ2-1; 7 bases line up with TRBD1. The CDR3 loop spans 11 amino acids. V shed 6 bases and J 10 bases; nucleotides not matched to a gene: 3. CDR3 protein: CASSIGGEQFF. The CDR3 DNA sequence: TGTGCCAGCAGCATAGGGGGCGAGCAGTTCTTC.

The CDR3: CASSSPRTKPQHF. The CDR3 DNA follows: TGTGCCAGCAGTTCACCGCGCACGAAGCCCCAGCATTTT. The J gene is TRBJ1-5, the V gene TRBV12-3 or TRBV12-4, with D unclear. CDR3 length: 13 amino acids. The V end was cut by 4 bases, the J end by 8 bases, with 12 bases between.

The chain combines TRBV7-6 with TRBJ2-1; 8 nucleotides match TRBD2. V lost 5 bases and J lost 1; bases outside the gene matches: 10. The germline CDR1 and CDR2 sequences are SGHVS and FNYEAQ. The CDR3 runs to 17 residues. The CDR3, as DNA: TGTGCCAGCAGCACGGGAGGGGCGACCTGGTCCTACAATGAGCAGTTCTTC. Translating gives CASSTGGATWSYNEQFF.

This clone was counted once. V gene TRBV30 combines with J gene TRBJ2-2, with 14 bases aligning to TRBD2. V was pared by 8 bases and J by 3 bases, with 5 bases of the junction left unmatched. Germline CDR1 GTSNPN, CDR2 SVGIG (reference sequence). There are 15 residues in the CDR3. The CDR3 bases are TGTGCCCAGACTAGCGGGAGGGCCCACACCGGGGAGCTGTTTTTT. It is translated as CAQTSGRAHTGELFF.

The chain combines TRBV18 with TRBJ2-1, with TRBD1 matching 7 bases. Germline V gene lookup returns CDR1 KGHSH and CDR2 LQKENI. The V and J ends lost 3 bases and 10 bases, in that order; junction bases with no gene match: 9. The CDR3 length is 14 residues. CDR3 sequence: CASSPRTGVGEQFF. In nucleotides, the CDR3 is TGTGCCAGCTCACCGAGAACAGGGGTAGGAGAGCAGTTCTTC.

The chain is built from TRBV12-3 or TRBV12-4 and TRBJ2-7; possibly TRBD2 for D (6 bases). V shed 5 bases and J shed 4 bases, with 12 bases lying between them. The CDR3 runs 13 residues. CDR3 in amino acids: CASSRTRGYEQYF. In nucleotides, the CDR3 is TGTGCCAGCAGTCGGACCCGGGGGTACGAGCAGTACTTC.

The chain recombines TRBV6-1 with TRBJ1-4; TRBD1 matches 7 bases. This CDR3 is built from 16 residues. Germline assignment: CDR1 MNHNS and CDR2 SASEGT. V gave up 0 bases and J gave up 8 bases; unmatched junction bases: 9. For the CDR3, the DNA is TGTGCCAGCAGTGAAGCCATGACAGGGATCGGGGAAAAACTGTTTTTT. Encoded protein: CASSEAMTGIGEKLFF.

This rearrangement joins TRBV11-2 to TRBJ2-3, with a possible D match to TRBD1 (5 bases). Germline-derived CDR1 and CDR2 are SGHAT and FQNNGV. CDR3 size: 15 residues. The V end lost 2 bases, the J end lost 4 bases, and 13 bases lay between the germline ends. The CDR3 region is CASSLLFQGADTQYF. In DNA, the CDR3 is TGTGCCAGCAGCTTATTATTCCAGGGTGCAGATACGCAGTATTTT.

CDR3 in DNA: TGTGCCAGCTCACTATCCCACCAAGAGACCCAGTACTTC. Translated, it gives CASSLSHQETQYF. V is TRBV18 and J is TRBJ2-5, with D unresolved. CDR3 size: 13 residues. The V end was cut by 4 bases, the J end by 0 bases, with 6 bases between. Germline CDR1 reads KGHSH; CDR2 reads LQKENI.